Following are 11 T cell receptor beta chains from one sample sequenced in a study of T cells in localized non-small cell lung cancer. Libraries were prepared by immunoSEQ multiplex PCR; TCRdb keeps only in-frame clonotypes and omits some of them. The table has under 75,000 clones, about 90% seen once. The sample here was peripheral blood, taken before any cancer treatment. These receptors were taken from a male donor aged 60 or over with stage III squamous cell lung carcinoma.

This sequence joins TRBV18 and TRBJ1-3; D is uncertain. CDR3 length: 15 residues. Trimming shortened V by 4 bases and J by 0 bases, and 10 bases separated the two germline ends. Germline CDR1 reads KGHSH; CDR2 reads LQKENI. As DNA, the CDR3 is TGTGCCAGCTCACGGAGCTCTAGCTCTGGAAACACCATATATTTT. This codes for CASSRSSSSGNTIYF. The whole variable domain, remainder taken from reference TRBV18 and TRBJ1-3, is NAGVMQNPRHLVRRRGQEARLRCSPMKGHSHVYWYRQLPEEGLKFMVYLQKENIIDESGMPKERFSAEFPKEGPSILRIQQVVRGDSAAYFCASSRSSSSGNTIYFGEGSWLTVV.

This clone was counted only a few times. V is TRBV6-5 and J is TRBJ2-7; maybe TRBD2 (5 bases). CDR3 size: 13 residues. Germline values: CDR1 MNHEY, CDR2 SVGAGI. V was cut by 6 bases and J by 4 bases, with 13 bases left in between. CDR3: CASRRALRYEQYF. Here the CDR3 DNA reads TGTGCCAGCAGGCGGGCCCTGCGATACGAGCAGTACTTC.

DNA for the CDR3: TGTGCCAGCAGCTTGAACGGGGACACTTACAATGAGCAGTTCTTC. It is translated as CASSLNGDTYNEQFF. The chain is built from TRBV5-5 and TRBJ2-1; possibly TRBD1 for D (6 bases). Germline V lookup: CDR1 SGHKS, CDR2 YYEKEE (reference sequence). The CDR3 sequence is 15 residues long. V was pared by 1 base and J by 4 bases, with 12 bases between.

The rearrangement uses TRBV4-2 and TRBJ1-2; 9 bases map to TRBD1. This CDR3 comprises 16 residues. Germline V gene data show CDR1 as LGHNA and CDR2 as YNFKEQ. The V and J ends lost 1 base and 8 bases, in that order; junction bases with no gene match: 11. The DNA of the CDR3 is TGTGCCAGCAGCCAAGTGGGGACAGGGTGGGGTGAGGGCTACACCTTC. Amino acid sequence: CASSQVGTGWGEGYTF.

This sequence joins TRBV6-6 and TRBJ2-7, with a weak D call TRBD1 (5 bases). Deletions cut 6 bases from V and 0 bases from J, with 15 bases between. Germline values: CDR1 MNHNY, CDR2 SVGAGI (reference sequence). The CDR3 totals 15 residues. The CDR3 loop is CASSPTDPSSYEQYF. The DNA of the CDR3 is TGTGCCAGCAGCCCGACAGATCCGAGCTCCTACGAGCAGTACTTC.

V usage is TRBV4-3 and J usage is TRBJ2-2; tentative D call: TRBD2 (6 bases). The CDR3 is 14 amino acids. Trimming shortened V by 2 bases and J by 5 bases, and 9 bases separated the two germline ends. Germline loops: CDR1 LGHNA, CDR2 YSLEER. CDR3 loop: CASSQNGGTGELFF. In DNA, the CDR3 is TGCGCCAGCAGCCAAAACGGGGGAACCGGGGAGCTGTTTTTT.

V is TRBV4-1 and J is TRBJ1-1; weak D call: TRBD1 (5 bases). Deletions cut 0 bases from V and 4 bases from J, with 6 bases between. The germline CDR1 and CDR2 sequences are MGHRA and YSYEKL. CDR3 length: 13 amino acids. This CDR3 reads CASSQERGTEAFF. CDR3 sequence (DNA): TGCGCCAGCAGCCAAGAGAGGGGCACTGAAGCTTTCTTT.

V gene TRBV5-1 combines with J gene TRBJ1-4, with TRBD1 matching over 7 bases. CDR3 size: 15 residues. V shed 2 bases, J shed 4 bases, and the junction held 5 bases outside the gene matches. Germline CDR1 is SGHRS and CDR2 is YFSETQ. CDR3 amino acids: CASSFSTGLNEKLFF. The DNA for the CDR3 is TGCGCCAGCAGCTTTTCGACAGGGCTTAATGAAAAACTGTTTTTT.

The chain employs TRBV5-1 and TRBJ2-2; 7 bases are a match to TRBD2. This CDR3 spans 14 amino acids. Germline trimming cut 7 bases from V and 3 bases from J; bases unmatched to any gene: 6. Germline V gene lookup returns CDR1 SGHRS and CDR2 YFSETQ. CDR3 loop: CASGESGDTGELFF. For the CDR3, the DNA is TGCGCCAGCGGCGAGAGCGGGGACACCGGGGAGCTGTTTTTT.

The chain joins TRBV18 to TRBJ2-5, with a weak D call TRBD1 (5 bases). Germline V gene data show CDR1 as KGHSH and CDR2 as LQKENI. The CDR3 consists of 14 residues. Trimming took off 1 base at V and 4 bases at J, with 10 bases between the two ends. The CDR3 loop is CASSPQRGRETQYF. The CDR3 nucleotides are TGTGCCAGCTCACCACAAAGGGGTAGAGAGACCCAGTACTTC.

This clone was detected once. CDR3 sequence: CASSLEPPGLAGNAYEQYF. In nucleotides, the CDR3 is TGTGCCAGCAGCCTGGAACCGCCGGGACTAGCGGGGAATGCCTACGAGCAGTACTTC. The V call is TRBV5-4, the J call TRBJ2-7, with 13 bases aligning to TRBD2. The CDR3 is made up of 19 amino acids. J gave up 2 bases and V 4 bases, and 15 bases lay outside the gene matches. Germline CDR1 SGHNT, CDR2 YYREEE (reference sequence).